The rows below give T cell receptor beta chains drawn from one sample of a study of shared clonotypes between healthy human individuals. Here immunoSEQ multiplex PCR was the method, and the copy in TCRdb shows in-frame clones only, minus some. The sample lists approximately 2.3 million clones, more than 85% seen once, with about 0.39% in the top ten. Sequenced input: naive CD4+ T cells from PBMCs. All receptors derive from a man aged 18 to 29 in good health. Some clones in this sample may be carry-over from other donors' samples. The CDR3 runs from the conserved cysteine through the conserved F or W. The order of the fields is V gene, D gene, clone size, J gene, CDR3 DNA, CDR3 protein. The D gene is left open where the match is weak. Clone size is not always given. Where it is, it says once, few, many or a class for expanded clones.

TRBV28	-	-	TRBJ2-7	TGTGCCAGCAGGGGCGGGTACGAGCAGTACTTC	CASRGGYEQYF
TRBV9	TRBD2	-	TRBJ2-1	TGTGCCAGCAGCCCCCGTCCCGGGACTAGCAGACCGAGCTCCTACAATGAGCAGTTCTTC	CASSPRPGTSRPSSYNEQFF
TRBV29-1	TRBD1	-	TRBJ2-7	TGCAGCGTTGGGGGGACAGGGGCTACGGAGCAGTACTTC	CSVGGTGATEQYF
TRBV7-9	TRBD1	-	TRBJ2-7	TGTGCCAGCAGCTCCCTACAGGGGACCGAGCAGTACTTC	CASSSLQGTEQYF
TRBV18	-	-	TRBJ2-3	TGTGCCAGCTCACAAACATCTCAGGAGACAGATACGCAGTATTTT	CASSQTSQETDTQYF
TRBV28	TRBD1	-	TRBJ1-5	TGTGCCAGTAGTCCGGGACAGGGGGCCTTCAATCAGCCCCAGCATTTT	CASSPGQGAFNQPQHF
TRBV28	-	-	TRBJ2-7	TGTGCCAGCACCCCACCCGGGTATTACGAGCAGTACTTC	CASTPPGYYEQYF
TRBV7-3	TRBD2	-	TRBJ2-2	TGTGCCAGCAGCCCGGGACTAGCGGGAGTCCCCGGGGAGCTGTTTTTT	CASSPGLAGVPGELFF
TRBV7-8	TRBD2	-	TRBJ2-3	TGTGCCAGCAGCCGGACTAGCGGGGCAGATACGCAGTATTTT	CASSRTSGADTQYF
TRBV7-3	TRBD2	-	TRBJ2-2	TGTGCCAGCAGCCGTGGACTAGGGCGGAGCACCGGGGAGCTGTTTTTT	CASSRGLGRSTGELFF
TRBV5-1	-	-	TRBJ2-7	TGCGCCAGCAGCTCAGGAGTTCTTAGGATCTACGAGCAGTACTTC	CASSSGVLRIYEQYF
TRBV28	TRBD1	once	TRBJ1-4	TGTGCCAGCAGTTTATTCAAACAGGGGGATAATGAAAAACTGTTTTTT	CASSLFKQGDNEKLFF
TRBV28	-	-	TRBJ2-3	TGTGCCAGCACGACTCGGGCGGGATCTAGCACAGATACGCAGTATTTT	CASTTRAGSSTDTQYF